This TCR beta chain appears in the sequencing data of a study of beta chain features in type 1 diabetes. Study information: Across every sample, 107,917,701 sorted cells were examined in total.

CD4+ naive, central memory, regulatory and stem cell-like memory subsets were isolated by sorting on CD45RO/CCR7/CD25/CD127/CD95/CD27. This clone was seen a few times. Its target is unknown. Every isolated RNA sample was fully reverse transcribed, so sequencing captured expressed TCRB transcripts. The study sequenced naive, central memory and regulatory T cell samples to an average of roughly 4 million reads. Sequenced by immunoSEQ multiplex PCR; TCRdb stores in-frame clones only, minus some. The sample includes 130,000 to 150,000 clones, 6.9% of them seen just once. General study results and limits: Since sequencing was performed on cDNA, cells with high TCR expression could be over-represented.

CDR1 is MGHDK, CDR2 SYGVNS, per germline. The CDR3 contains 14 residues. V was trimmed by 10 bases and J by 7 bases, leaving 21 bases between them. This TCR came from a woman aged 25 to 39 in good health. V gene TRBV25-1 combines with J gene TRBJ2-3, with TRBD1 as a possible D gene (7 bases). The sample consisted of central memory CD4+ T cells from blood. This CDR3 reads CATADRRGRNTQYF. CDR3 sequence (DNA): TGTGCCACCGCGGACAGGAGGGGCAGGAATACGCAGTATTTT.